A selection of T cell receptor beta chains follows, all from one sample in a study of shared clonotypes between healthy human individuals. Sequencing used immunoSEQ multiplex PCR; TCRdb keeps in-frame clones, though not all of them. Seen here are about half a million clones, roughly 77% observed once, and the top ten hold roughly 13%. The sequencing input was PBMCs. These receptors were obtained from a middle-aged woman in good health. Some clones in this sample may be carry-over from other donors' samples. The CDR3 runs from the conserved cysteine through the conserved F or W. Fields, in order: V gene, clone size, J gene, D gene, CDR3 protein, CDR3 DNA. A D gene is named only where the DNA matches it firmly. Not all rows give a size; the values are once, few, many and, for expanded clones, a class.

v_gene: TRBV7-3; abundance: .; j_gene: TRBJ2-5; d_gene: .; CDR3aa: CASSLQGPGETQYF; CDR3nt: TGCGCCAGCAGCTTGCAGGGACCCGGAGAGACCCAGTACTTC
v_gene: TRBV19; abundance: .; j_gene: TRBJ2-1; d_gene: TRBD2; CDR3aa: CASSELAGEIEQFF; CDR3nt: TGTGCCAGTAGTGAACTAGCGGGAGAAATTGAGCAGTTCTTC
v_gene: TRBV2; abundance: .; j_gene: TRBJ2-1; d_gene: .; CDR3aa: CASSDKDSPTGREQFF; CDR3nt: TGTGCCAGCAGTGATAAGGACAGCCCCACAGGAAGGGAGCAGTTCTTC
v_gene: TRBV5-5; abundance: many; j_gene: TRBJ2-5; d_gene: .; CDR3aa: CASSLKGYETQYF; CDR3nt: TGTGCCAGCAGCTTGAAAGGGTACGAGACCCAGTACTTC
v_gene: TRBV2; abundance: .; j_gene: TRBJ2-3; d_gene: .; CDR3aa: CASSVTFSSTDTQYF; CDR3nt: TGTGCCAGCAGCGTGACTTTCTCTAGCACAGATACGCAGTATTTT
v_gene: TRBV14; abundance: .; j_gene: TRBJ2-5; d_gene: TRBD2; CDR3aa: CASSQVLAGAGRETQYF; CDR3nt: TGTGCCAGCAGCCAAGTACTAGCGGGAGCGGGTAGAGAGACCCAGTACTTC
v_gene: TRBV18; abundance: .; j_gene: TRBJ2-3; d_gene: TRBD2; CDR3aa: CASAELAHASTDTQYF; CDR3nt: TGTGCCAGCGCCGAACTAGCGCACGCATCCACAGATACGCAGTATTTT
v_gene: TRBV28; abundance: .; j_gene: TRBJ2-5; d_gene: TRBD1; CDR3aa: CASRAPGQGFKTQYF; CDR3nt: TGTGCCAGCAGGGCTCCGGGACAGGGATTTAAGACCCAGTACTTC
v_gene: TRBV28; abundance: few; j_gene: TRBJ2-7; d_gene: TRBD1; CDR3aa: CASSPSGQGSYEQYF; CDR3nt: TGTGCCAGCAGTCCTTCGGGACAGGGCTCCTACGAGCAGTACTTC
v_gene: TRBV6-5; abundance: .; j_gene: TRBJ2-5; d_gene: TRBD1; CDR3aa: CASSYGAGGETQYF; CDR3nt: TGTGCCAGCAGTTACGGGGCAGGGGGAGAGACCCAGTACTTC
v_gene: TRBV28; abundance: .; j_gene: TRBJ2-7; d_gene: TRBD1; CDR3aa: CASSSAGTGISYEQYF; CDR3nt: TGTGCCAGCAGTTCCGCCGGGACAGGGATTTCCTACGAGCAGTACTTC
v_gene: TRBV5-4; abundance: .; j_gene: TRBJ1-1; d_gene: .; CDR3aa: CASSPGGLARMDTEAFF; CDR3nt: TGTGCCAGCAGCCCGGGGGGCCTTGCCAGGATGGACACTGAAGCTTTCTTT
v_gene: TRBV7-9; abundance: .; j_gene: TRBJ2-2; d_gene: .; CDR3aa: CASSHPKGVANTGELFF; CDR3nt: TGTGCCAGCAGCCACCCCAAGGGAGTCGCGAACACCGGGGAGCTGTTTTTT
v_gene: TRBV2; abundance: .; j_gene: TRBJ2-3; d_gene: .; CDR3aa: CASSRTVSTDTQYF; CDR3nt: TGTGCCAGCAGTAGGACAGTCAGCACAGATACGCAGTATTTT
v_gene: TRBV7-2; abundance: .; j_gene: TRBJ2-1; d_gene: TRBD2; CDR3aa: CASSLAGGPYEQFF; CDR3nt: TGTGCCAGCAGCTTAGCGGGAGGGCCGTACGAGCAGTTCTTC
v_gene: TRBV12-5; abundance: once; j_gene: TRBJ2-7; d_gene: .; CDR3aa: CASGLGLPSYEQYF; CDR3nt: TGTGCTAGTGGTTTAGGGCTGCCCTCCTACGAGCAGTACTTC
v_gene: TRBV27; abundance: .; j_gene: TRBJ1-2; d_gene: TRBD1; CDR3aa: CASSLSRGQAGYTF; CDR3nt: TGTGCCAGCAGTCTCTCCCGAGGACAGGCTGGCTACACCTTC
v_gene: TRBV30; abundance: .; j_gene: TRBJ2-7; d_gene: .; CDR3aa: CAWSETGPEQYF; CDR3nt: TGTGCCTGGAGTGAAACGGGGCCCGAGCAGTACTTC
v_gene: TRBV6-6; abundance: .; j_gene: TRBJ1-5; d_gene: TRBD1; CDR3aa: CASSYPDRGQPQHF; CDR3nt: TGTGCCAGCAGTTATCCGGACAGGGGTCAGCCCCAGCATTTT
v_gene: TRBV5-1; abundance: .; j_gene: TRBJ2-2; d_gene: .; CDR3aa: CASSLVDATGELFF; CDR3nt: TGCGCCAGCAGCTTGGTCGATGCCACCGGGGAGCTGTTTTTT
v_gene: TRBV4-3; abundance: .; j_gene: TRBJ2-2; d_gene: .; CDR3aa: CASSHVRASEDTGELFF; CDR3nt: TGCGCCAGCAGCCATGTCAGGGCTAGCGAGGACACCGGGGAGCTGTTTTTT
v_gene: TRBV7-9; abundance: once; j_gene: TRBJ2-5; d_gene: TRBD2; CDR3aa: CASSLAGTSDQETQYF; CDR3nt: TGTGCCAGCAGCTTAGCCGGGACTAGCGATCAAGAGACCCAGTACTTC
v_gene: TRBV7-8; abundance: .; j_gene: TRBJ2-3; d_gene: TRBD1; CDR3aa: CASSHATGTDTQYF; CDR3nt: TGTGCCAGCAGCCACGCGACAGGGACAGATACGCAGTATTTT
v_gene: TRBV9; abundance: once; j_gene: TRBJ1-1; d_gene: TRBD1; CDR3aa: CASSMGQGSTEAFF; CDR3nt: TGTGCCAGCAGCATGGGACAGGGGAGCACTGAAGCTTTCTTT
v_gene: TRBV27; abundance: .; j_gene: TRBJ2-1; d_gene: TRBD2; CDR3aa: CASSLRLAGALQFF; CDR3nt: TGTGCCAGCAGTTTAAGACTAGCGGGAGCTTTGCAGTTCTTC
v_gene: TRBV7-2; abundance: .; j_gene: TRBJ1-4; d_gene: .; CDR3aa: CASSSNGGEKLFF; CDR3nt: TGTGCCAGCAGCTCGAACGGGGGTGAAAAACTGTTTTTT
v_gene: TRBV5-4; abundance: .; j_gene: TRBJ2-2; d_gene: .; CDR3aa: CASSLEGELFF; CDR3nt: TGTGCCAGCAGCTTGGAGGGGGAGCTGTTTTTT
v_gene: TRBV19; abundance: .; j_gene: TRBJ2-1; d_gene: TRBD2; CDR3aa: CASRRGDEQFF; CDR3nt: TGTGCCAGTAGACGGGGGGATGAGCAGTTCTTC
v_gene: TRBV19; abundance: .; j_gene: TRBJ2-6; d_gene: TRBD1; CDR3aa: CASSALTGTGAGANVLTF; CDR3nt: TGTGCCAGTAGTGCCCTGACAGGGACCGGAGCTGGGGCCAACGTCCTGACTTTC
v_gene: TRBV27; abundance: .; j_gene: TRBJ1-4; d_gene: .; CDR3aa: CASSLGGRGEGEKLFF; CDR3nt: TGTGCCAGCAGTTTAGGGGGCCGCGGGGAAGGTGAAAAACTGTTTTTT
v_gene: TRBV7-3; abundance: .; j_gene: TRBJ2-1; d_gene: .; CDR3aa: CASSLNPSTRDNEQFF; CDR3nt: TGTGCCAGCAGCTTAAACCCGAGTACGAGGGACAATGAGCAGTTCTTC
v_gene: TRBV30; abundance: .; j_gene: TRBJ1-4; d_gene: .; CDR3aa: CAWSVRWANEKLFF; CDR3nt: TGTGCCTGGAGTGTACGGTGGGCTAATGAAAAACTGTTTTTT
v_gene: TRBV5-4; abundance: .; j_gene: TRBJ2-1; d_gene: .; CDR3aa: CASSLGGPRVEQFF; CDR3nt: TGTGCCAGCAGCTTGGGGGGACCAAGAGTTGAGCAGTTCTTC
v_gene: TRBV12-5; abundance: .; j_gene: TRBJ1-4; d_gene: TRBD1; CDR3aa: CASGDPDRGVRVEKLFF; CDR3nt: TGTGCTAGTGGAGACCCCGACAGGGGAGTGAGAGTTGAAAAACTGTTTTTT
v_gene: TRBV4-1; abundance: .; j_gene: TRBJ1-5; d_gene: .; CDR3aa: CASSQGGKTTEYSNQPQHF; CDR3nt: TGCGCCAGCAGCCAAGGGGGCAAAACGACAGAATATAGCAATCAGCCCCAGCATTTT
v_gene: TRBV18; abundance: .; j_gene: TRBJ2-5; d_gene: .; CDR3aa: CASSPNNVPSVGGETQYF; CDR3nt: TGTGCCAGCTCTCCAAACAACGTCCCGTCGGTGGGCGGGGAGACCCAGTACTTC
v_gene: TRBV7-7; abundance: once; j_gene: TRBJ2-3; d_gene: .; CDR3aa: CASSLGRIPLGTDTQYF; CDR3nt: TGTGCTAGCAGCCTAGGTCGGATACCCCTTGGCACAGATACGCAGTATTTT
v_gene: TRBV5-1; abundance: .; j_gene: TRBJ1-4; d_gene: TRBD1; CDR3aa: CASSLAGTDEKLFF; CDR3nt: TGCGCCAGCAGCTTGGCCGGGACAGATGAAAAACTGTTTTTT
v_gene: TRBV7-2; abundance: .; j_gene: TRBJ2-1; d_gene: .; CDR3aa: CASSRDYSYNEQFF; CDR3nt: TGTGCCAGCAGCCGAGACTACTCCTACAATGAGCAGTTCTTC